This T cell receptor (beta chain) was identified during a study of T cells in Graves' hyperthyroidism and ophthalmopathy. This clonotype was picked up many times. No antigen is known for it. Per the germline V gene, CDR1 is MGHRA and CDR2 is YSYEKL. The CDR3 is 14 residues long. Between the trimmed V and J ends, which lost 4 bases and 1 base, there was a span of 8 bases. TCR beta CDR3 region amplification was performed from RNA transcripts. The TCR CDR3 was amplified in a first-round RT-PCR using the HTBI primer set. A single record per CDR3 protein comes from TCRdb applying MiXCR to the multiplex PCR reads. The repertoire holds 200,000 to 300,000 distinct CDR3 sequences, roughly 15% seen once, with more than 25% in the top ten. Study-wide results and limits: Blood also carried most thyroid clonotypes expanded above 0.001.

Enrolled ophthalmopathy patients presented with a Clinical Activity Score of at least 3, a NOSPECS grade of at least 4, and disease duration under 3 months. This receptor was taken from a woman aged 18-30 years with Graves' ophthalmopathy. The chain recombines TRBV4-1 with TRBJ1-3, with D hard to call. The sequenced sample was blood. The CDR3 DNA is TGCGCCAGCAGCCCGGGAGCTTCTGGAAACACCATATATTTT. Protein: CASSPGASGNTIYF.